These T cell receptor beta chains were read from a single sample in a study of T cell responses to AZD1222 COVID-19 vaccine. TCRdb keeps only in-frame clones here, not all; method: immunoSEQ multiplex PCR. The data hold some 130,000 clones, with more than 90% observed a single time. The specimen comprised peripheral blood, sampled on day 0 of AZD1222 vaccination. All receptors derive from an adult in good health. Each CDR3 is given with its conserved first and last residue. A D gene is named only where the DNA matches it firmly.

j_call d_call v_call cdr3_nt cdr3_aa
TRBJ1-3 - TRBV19 TGTGCCTCCAAAGGAGAGGGTCCTGGAAACACCATATATTTT CASKGEGPGNTIYF
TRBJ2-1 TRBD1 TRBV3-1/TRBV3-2 TGTGCCAGCAGCCAAAGATGGGACAGACCCTACAATGAGCAGTTCTTC CASSQRWDRPYNEQFF
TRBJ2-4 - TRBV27 TGTGCCAGCAGTTCACTAGCCAAAAACATTCAGTACTTC CASSSLAKNIQYF
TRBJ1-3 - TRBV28 TGTGCCAGCAGTTTATTGGCTGGAAACACCATATATTTT CASSLLAGNTIYF
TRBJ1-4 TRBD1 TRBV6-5 TGTGCCAGCACCTCGGGACAGGGTCGTGAAAAACTGTTTTTT CASTSGQGREKLFF
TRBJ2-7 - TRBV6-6 TGTGCCAGCAGTTCGTCAAACTACGAGCAGTACTTC CASSSSNYEQYF
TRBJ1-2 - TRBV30 TGTGCCTGGAGTGTTTCGGGGTATGGCTACACCTTC CAWSVSGYGYTF
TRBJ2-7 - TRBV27 TGTGCCAGCAGTCCAACGGCGGGGGCGGGGGAGCAGTACTTC CASSPTAGAGEQYF
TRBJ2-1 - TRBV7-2 TGTGCCAGCAGCTTAGCGGTTGGGCATCCTGAGCAGTTCTTC CASSLAVGHPEQFF
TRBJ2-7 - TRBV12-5 TGTGCTAGTGGTTACCAGGGGGGCGGGAGCTTAAACGAGCAGTACTTC CASGYQGGGSLNEQYF
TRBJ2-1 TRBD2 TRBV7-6 TGTGCCAGCAGCCCCCCTCGTTCGGGGGGAAGCTCCTACAATGAGCAGTTCTTC CASSPPRSGGSSYNEQFF